This is a list of T cell receptor beta chains from one sample in a study of T cells in Graves' hyperthyroidism and ophthalmopathy. TCRdb independently ran MiXCR on the multiplex PCR reads; one entry per CDR3 protein. Of a few hundred thousand distinct CDR3 sequences detected, roughly 23% appear once; the ten largest clones hold 50%. The sample taken for sequencing was blood. The receptor set was obtained from a woman in her fifties or sixties with Graves' hyperthyroidism. Each CDR3 is given with its conserved first and last residue. The D gene is left open where the match is weak. Clone size is shown for a subset of rows, as once, few, many or a class of expanded clone.

V gene	clone size	J gene	D gene	CDR3 protein	CDR3 DNA
TRBV7-6	NA	TRBJ2-3	TRBD2	CASSLVSSGRTDTQYF	TGTGCCAGCAGCTTAGTCAGCAGCGGGAGGACAGATACGCAGTATTTT
TRBV15	NA	TRBJ1-2	TRBD1	CATSRDLTGAYYGYTF	TGTGCCACCAGCAGAGATCTGACAGGGGCTTACTATGGCTACACCTTC
TRBV27	few	TRBJ2-6	NA	CASSTGHLSGANVLTF	TGTGCCAGCAGTACAGGTCACCTCTCTGGGGCCAACGTCCTGACTTTC
TRBV3-1	NA	TRBJ2-5	NA	CASNLPGRPVKYF	TGTGCCAGCAACCTGCCGGGGCGGCCCGTAAAGTACTTC
TRBV24-1	few	TRBJ2-3	TRBD2	CATRGLAGGPGTDTQYF	TGTGCCACAAGAGGACTAGCGGGAGGGCCGGGCACAGATACGCAGTATTTT
TRBV5-5	many	TRBJ2-7	TRBD1	CASSFRGQGAFDEQYF	TGTGCCAGCAGCTTCAGGGGACAGGGGGCTTTTGACGAGCAGTACTTC
TRBV7-8	many	TRBJ2-2	NA	CASSPLARELFF	TGTGCCAGCAGCCCCCTAGCTAGGGAGCTGTTTTTT
TRBV6-5	few	TRBJ2-7	NA	CASSYSTPGDEQYF	TGTGCCAGCAGTTACTCGACGCCGGGAGACGAGCAGTACTTC
TRBV20-1	few	TRBJ1-1	NA	CSARPGTQGNTEAFF	TGCAGTGCTAGACCCGGGACCCAGGGGAACACTGAAGCTTTCTTT
TRBV6-1	many	TRBJ2-4	NA	CASSGLGGGRNIQYF	TGTGCCAGCAGTGGCCTCGGTGGCGGTAGGAACATTCAGTACTTC
TRBV20-1	many	TRBJ2-1	NA	CSARQINYNEQFF	TGCAGTGCTCGTCAGATCAACTACAATGAGCAGTTCTTC
TRBV5-1	many	TRBJ1-4	NA	CASSPGLGITNEKLFF	TGCGCCAGCAGCCCCGGGTTGGGGATCACTAATGAAAAACTGTTTTTT
TRBV9	NA	TRBJ1-4	NA	CASSQTGTNEKLFF	TGTGCCAGCAGCCAGACGGGAACTAATGAAAAACTGTTTTTT
TRBV28	many	TRBJ1-3	TRBD1	CASSLSTGTRNTIYF	TGTGCCAGCAGTTTATCGACAGGGACTAGAAACACCATATATTTT
TRBV19	few	TRBJ2-2	NA	CASRAGEAGELFF	TGTGCCAGTAGAGCAGGGGAGGCCGGGGAGCTGTTTTTT
TRBV25-1	NA	TRBJ2-4	TRBD1	CASSGQGIKNIQYF	TGTGCCAGCAGTGGACAGGGAATCAAAAACATTCAGTACTTC
TRBV7-3	NA	TRBJ2-7	TRBD1	CASSRGQGPYEQYF	TGTGCCAGCAGCCGAGGACAGGGCCCCTACGAGCAGTACTTC